This T cell receptor beta chain was identified in a study of T cells in Graves' hyperthyroidism and ophthalmopathy. Trimming removed 0 bases at V and 0 bases at J, with 6 bases between. From germline, CDR1 is SEHNR and CDR2 FQNEAQ (reference sequence). The CDR3 loop spans 15 amino acids. Amplified TCR beta CDR3 regions came from RNA transcripts. An initial round of RT-PCR targeting the TCR CDR3 relied on the HTBI primer set. TCRdb used MiXCR to reprocess the multiplex PCR reads, holding one entry per CDR3 protein. The data hold approximately 430,000 distinct CDR3 sequences, with under 15% observed a single time.

J is TRBJ1-3 and V is TRBV7-9, with D possibly being TRBD1 (5 bases). The TCR originated in a young man with Graves' ophthalmopathy. The material sequenced was blood. The CDR3: CASSLAGASGNTIYF. CDR3 DNA sequence: TGTGCCAGCAGCTTAGCCGGGGCCTCTGGAAACACCATATATTTT.